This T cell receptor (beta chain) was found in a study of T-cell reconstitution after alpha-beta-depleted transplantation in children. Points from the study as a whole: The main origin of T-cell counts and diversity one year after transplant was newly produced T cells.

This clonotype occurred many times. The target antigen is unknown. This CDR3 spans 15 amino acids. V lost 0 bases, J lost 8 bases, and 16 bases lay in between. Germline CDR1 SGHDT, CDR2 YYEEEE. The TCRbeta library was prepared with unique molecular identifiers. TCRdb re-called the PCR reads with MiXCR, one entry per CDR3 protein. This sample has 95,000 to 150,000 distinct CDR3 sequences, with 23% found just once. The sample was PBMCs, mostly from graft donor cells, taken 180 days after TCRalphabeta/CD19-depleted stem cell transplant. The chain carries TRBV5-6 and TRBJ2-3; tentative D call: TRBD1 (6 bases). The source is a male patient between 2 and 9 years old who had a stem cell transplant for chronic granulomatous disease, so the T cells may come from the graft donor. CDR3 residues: CASSLGGFMGATQYF. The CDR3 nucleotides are TGTGCCAGCAGCTTGGGAGGATTTATGGGGGCTACGCAGTATTTT.